The rows below give T cell receptor beta chains drawn from one sample of a study of control samples from healthy donors and cancer patients. The method was immunoSEQ multiplex PCR; TCRdb's version includes in-frame clones alone and lacks a portion of them. The table has about 170,000 clones, 85% to 95% seen once. Sequenced material: blood. The receptors originated from a woman aged 55-69 years in good health. The CDR3 runs from the conserved cysteine through the conserved F or W. A D gene is named only where the DNA matches it firmly. The size of a clone is reported for some rows only, either as once, few or many, or as a class for expanded clones.

d_call clone_size j_call v_call cdr3_aa cdr3_nt
. . TRBJ1-1 TRBV7-8 CASRNRDRGTEAFF TGTGCCAGCAGAAATCGGGACCGAGGGACTGAAGCTTTCTTT
TRBD2 . TRBJ2-3 TRBV5-4 CASSYGTSGGARDTQYF TGTGCCAGCAGCTACGGGACTAGCGGGGGGGCTAGAGATACGCAGTATTTT
. . TRBJ1-5 TRBV5-1 CASSPDSGNQPQHF TGCGCCAGCAGCCCAGACAGTGGCAATCAGCCCCAGCATTTT
. . TRBJ1-2 TRBV7-2 CASSQSGLIGNNYGYTF TGTGCCAGCAGCCAGTCAGGCCTCATCGGGAATAACTATGGCTACACCTTC
TRBD1 few TRBJ1-1 TRBV2 CASRLDRGPTEAFF TGTGCCAGCAGGTTAGACAGGGGTCCCACTGAAGCTTTCTTT
TRBD1 . TRBJ2-7 TRBV7-6 CASSSGQGAYEQYF TGTGCCAGCAGCTCGGGACAGGGGGCGTACGAGCAGTACTTC
TRBD1 . TRBJ1-1 TRBV7-8 CASSLSQGGNTEAFF TGTGCCAGCAGCTTATCCCAGGGGGGGAACACTGAAGCTTTCTTT
. . TRBJ1-5 TRBV9 CASSVGVQRSQPQHF TGTGCCAGCAGCGTAGGAGTACAGAGGAGTCAGCCCCAGCATTTT
. . TRBJ2-7 TRBV11-2 CASSLEGYEQYF TGTGCCAGCAGCTTAGAGGGGTACGAGCAGTACTTC
. once TRBJ1-5 TRBV6-5 CASGIANQPQHF TGTGCCAGCGGGATTGCCAATCAGCCCCAGCATTTT
TRBD1 . TRBJ2-1 TRBV11-3 CASRTLFRDRGSNEQFF TGTGCCAGCAGGACGCTATTCCGGGACAGGGGGTCTAATGAGCAGTTCTTC
. . TRBJ2-5 TRBV2 CASSASRLAETQYF TGTGCCAGCAGTGCGTCACGTCTGGCTGAGACCCAGTACTTC
TRBD1 . TRBJ2-7 TRBV7-9 CASSLKSGGTYEQYF TGTGCCAGCAGCTTAAAGTCAGGGGGCACCTACGAGCAGTACTTC
. . TRBJ2-3 TRBV19 CASSHGGGQDTQYF TGTGCCAGTAGTCATGGGGGGGGCCAAGATACGCAGTATTTT
. . TRBJ2-5 TRBV7-2 CASSSHQSGNQETQYF TGTGCCAGCAGCTCCCACCAAAGCGGAAACCAAGAGACCCAGTACTTC
. . TRBJ2-3 TRBV3-1/TRBV3-2 CASSHTEADTQYF TGTGCCAGCAGCCACACTGAAGCAGATACGCAGTATTTT
TRBD2 . TRBJ2-7 TRBV5-1 CASRNGGYDEQYF TGCGCCAGCAGGAACGGGGGGTACGACGAGCAGTACTTC
TRBD1 once TRBJ2-1 TRBV3-1/TRBV3-2 CASSLTDRGEQFF TGTGCCAGCAGCCTAACGGACAGGGGCGAGCAGTTCTTC
. . TRBJ1-2 TRBV4-3 CASSQVSGGYGYTF TGCGCCAGCAGCCAAGTATCAGGTGGCTATGGCTACACCTTC
. . TRBJ1-2 TRBV2 CASMRRGTDYGYTF TGTGCCAGTATGAGGAGAGGGACCGACTATGGCTACACCTTC
TRBD2 . TRBJ2-7 TRBV4-1 CASSQGLAGGPYEQYF TGCGCCAGCAGCCAAGGGCTAGCGGGAGGACCCTACGAGCAGTACTTC
. . TRBJ2-1 TRBV7-3 CASSLGLGEQFF TGTGCCAGCAGCTTAGGATTGGGTGAGCAGTTCTTC
. . TRBJ2-2 TRBV7-3 CASSLGGSGELFF TGTGCCAGCAGCCTCGGTGGATCCGGGGAGCTGTTTTTT
. . TRBJ2-7 TRBV9 CASSVDSLTYEQYF TGTGCCAGCAGCGTCGATAGTTTGACCTACGAGCAGTACTTC
. . TRBJ1-1 TRBV5-1 CASSTQGGGTEAFF TGCGCCAGCAGCACACAGGGCGGCGGCACTGAAGCTTTCTTT
. once TRBJ1-1 TRBV7-2 CASSQHQVSNTEAFF TGTGCCAGCAGCCAGCATCAGGTGTCAAACACTGAAGCTTTCTTT
TRBD1 . TRBJ1-5 TRBV6-5 CASRNRGQPQHF TGTGCCAGCAGGAACAGGGGACAGCCCCAGCATTTT
. . TRBJ1-1 TRBV18 CASSSREGTEAFF TGTGCCAGCTCATCCAGGGAGGGCACTGAAGCTTTCTTT
. . TRBJ1-1 TRBV5-5 CASSPSAPNTEAFF TGTGCCAGCAGCCCATCGGCCCCGAACACTGAAGCTTTCTTT
. . TRBJ1-6 TRBV11-3 CASSLERASPLHF TGTGCCAGCAGCTTAGAGAGGGCTTCACCCCTCCACTTT
. . TRBJ1-1 TRBV12-5 CASGLGGELNTEAFF TGTGCTAGTGGTTTGGGAGGGGAGTTGAACACTGAAGCTTTCTTT
. . TRBJ1-2 TRBV6-5 CASREFNYGYTF TGTGCCAGCCGAGAGTTTAACTATGGCTACACCTTC
. . TRBJ2-3 TRBV5-4 CASSIGNPDTQYF TGTGCCAGCAGCATCGGGAACCCAGATACGCAGTATTTT
. . TRBJ1-2 TRBV6-5 CASTQGQYYGYTF TGTGCCAGCACCCAAGGACAGTACTATGGCTACACCTTC
. . TRBJ1-2 TRBV9 CASSAPIGAPILNYGYTF TGTGCCAGCAGCGCCCCTATCGGGGCCCCCATTCTTAACTATGGCTACACCTTC
. once TRBJ2-3 TRBV5-8 CASSSVEDTQYF TGTGCCAGCAGCTCGGTGGAGGATACGCAGTATTTT
. . TRBJ1-5 TRBV7-9 CASSLALRPGESNQPQHF TGTGCCAGCAGCTTAGCGCTCAGGCCAGGGGAGAGCAATCAGCCCCAGCATTTT
. . TRBJ2-2 TRBV6-5 CASSYSNWGSGELFF TGTGCCAGCAGTTACTCGAATTGGGGATCCGGGGAGCTGTTTTTT
TRBD1 . TRBJ1-2 TRBV6-5 CASSYGQGANYGYTF TGTGCCAGCAGTTACGGACAGGGGGCGAACTATGGCTACACCTTC
. . TRBJ2-2 TRBV5-1 CASSLAHRNTGELFF TGCGCCAGCAGCTTGGCCCACAGGAACACCGGGGAGCTGTTTTTT
. . TRBJ2-3 TRBV12-3/TRBV12-4 CASSLWDTDTQYF TGTGCCAGCAGTTTATGGGACACAGATACGCAGTATTTT
. . TRBJ2-7 TRBV7-5 CARSLANSRLARGYEQYF TGTGCCAGAAGCTTAGCCAACTCAAGGCTGGCGCGGGGCTACGAGCAGTACTTC
. . TRBJ2-3 TRBV4-1 CASSQDLVLARYF TGCGCCAGCAGCCAAGATCTGGTACTCGCGCGGTATTTT
. . TRBJ2-1 TRBV12-3/TRBV12-4 CASSPQAPGRFF TGTGCCAGCAGTCCCCAGGCACCGGGGCGATTCTTC
TRBD2 . TRBJ2-2 TRBV5-4 CASSLAGTSGGPTGELFF TGTGCCAGCAGCTTGGCCGGGACTAGCGGGGGGCCGACCGGGGAGCTGTTTTTT
. . TRBJ2-5 TRBV12-5 CASGLWTVQETQYF TGTGCTAGTGGACTCTGGACAGTCCAAGAGACCCAGTACTTC
. . TRBJ1-1 TRBV11-2 CASSLQGGTEAFF TGTGCCAGCAGCTTACAGGGAGGTACTGAAGCTTTCTTT
. . TRBJ1-3 TRBV6-2/TRBV6-3 CASSNGQPGRNTIYF TGTGCCAGCAGTAACGGACAGCCGGGGAGAAACACCATATATTTT
TRBD2 . TRBJ2-1 TRBV19 CASQTSGGAFEQFF TGTGCCAGCCAGACTAGCGGGGGGGCCTTTGAGCAGTTCTTC